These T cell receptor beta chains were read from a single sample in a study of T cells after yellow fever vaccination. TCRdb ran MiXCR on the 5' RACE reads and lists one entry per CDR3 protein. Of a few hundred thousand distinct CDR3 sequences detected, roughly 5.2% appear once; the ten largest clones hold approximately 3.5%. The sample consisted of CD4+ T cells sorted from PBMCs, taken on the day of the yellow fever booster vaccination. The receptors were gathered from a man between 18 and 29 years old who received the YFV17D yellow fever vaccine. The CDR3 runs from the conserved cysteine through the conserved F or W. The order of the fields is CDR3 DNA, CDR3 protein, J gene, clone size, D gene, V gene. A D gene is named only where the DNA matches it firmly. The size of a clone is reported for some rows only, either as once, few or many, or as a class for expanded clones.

TGTGCCAGCAACTTAAGGCAGAAAGAGACCCAGTACTTC CASNLRQKETQYF TRBJ2-5 many - TRBV7-2
TGCGCCAGCAGCTTGGGGAGGGGAGATTTTAATTCACCCCTCCACTTT CASSLGRGDFNSPLHF TRBJ1-6 few - TRBV5-1
TGTGCCAGGCCGGACAGGGGGCGGTTGGGTTCAACCATTAACTCCTACAATGAGCAGTTCTTC CARPDRGRLGSTINSYNEQFF TRBJ2-1 - TRBD1 TRBV28
TGTGCCAGCAGCGTAGGAGGTTACGATCAGCCCCAGCATTTT CASSVGGYDQPQHF TRBJ1-5 few - TRBV9
TGTGCCAGCAGCCCCCGGGATAATCAGGACGAGCAGTACTTC CASSPRDNQDEQYF TRBJ2-7 many - TRBV5-4
TGCGCCAGCAGCCAAGCTGTCGGGGGGGCAATAACCGGGGAGCTGTTTTTT CASSQAVGGAITGELFF TRBJ2-2 many TRBD2 TRBV4-1
TGTGCCACCAGCCTAGCCCTCAGGGTAGGGAGTCAGCCCCAGCATTTT CATSLALRVGSQPQHF TRBJ1-5 few - TRBV15
TGTGCCAGCAGTTACGATCGGACAGAACCGTATGGCTACACCTTC CASSYDRTEPYGYTF TRBJ1-2 many - TRBV6-5
TGTGCCAGCAGTTGGGCAAGAGGTGACTATGGCTACACCTTC CASSWARGDYGYTF TRBJ1-2 - - TRBV27
TGTGCCAGCAGCTTAGAGCCGGCAGGGGGCACTGAAGCTTTCTTT CASSLEPAGGTEAFF TRBJ1-1 many TRBD1 TRBV7-2
TGTGCCAGCTCAGCTGGTGCCGATCAGCCCCAGCATTTT CASSAGADQPQHF TRBJ1-5 - - TRBV18
TGCGCCAGCAGCTTGGAGCCTGTCTATGGCTACACCTTC CASSLEPVYGYTF TRBJ1-2 many - TRBV5-1
TGTGCCAGTAGTATGCAGGGCAGAACCGGGGAGCTGTTTTTT CASSMQGRTGELFF TRBJ2-2 many - TRBV19
TGCGCCAGCAGCTTGACCCTGACAGGGGCCTACGAGCAGTACTTC CASSLTLTGAYEQYF TRBJ2-7 - TRBD1 TRBV5-1
TGCGCCAGCAGCCAAGTGTACAGATCCCAAGAGACCCAGTACTTC CASSQVYRSQETQYF TRBJ2-5 many - TRBV4-3
TGTGCCAGCAGTCCCTTCAGGAGAAGCAATCAGCCCCAGCATTTT CASSPFRRSNQPQHF TRBJ1-5 few - TRBV27
TGTGCCTGCAGCCGCAACGGGCATGCCTCTGGAAACACCATATATTTT CACSRNGHASGNTIYF TRBJ1-3 once - TRBV5-6
TGTGCCAGCAGCTTAGCTACGAACACTGAAGCTTTCTTT CASSLATNTEAFF TRBJ1-1 many - TRBV7-3
TGCGCCAGCAGCAGGGACAGGGCCTACACTGAGCAGTTCTTC CASSRDRAYTEQFF TRBJ2-1 once TRBD1 TRBV5-1
TGTGCCAGCTCACCACTCCTGACTAGCGGTTACAATGAGCAGTTCTTC CASSPLLTSGYNEQFF TRBJ2-1 - TRBD2 TRBV18
TGTGCCAGCAGTGAACGGGGCGACAGGGGCTATGGCTACACCTTC CASSERGDRGYGYTF TRBJ1-2 - TRBD1 TRBV6-1
TGTGCCAGCAGCTTTGACAACCGGAACACTGAAGCTTTCTTT CASSFDNRNTEAFF TRBJ1-1 - - TRBV11-2
TGTGCCAGCAGCAGAGGGGGGGGAGGCAATCAGCCCCAGCATTTT CASSRGGGGNQPQHF TRBJ1-5 - - TRBV9
TGTGCCAGCAGTGAAGAGGCTTTGGGAGGCTACACCTTC CASSEEALGGYTF TRBJ1-2 - - TRBV6-1
TGCAGCGTCGCACAGGGTCTCCCCTTTGGAAACACCATATATTTT CSVAQGLPFGNTIYF TRBJ1-3 many - TRBV29-1
TGTGCCAGCAGCTGGACAAAGGGTACGCAGTATTTT CASSWTKGTQYF TRBJ2-3 many - TRBV12-3/TRBV12-4
TGTGCCAGCAGCGTTTCGGGGGGGCCAAAAGAGACCCAGTACTTC CASSVSGGPKETQYF TRBJ2-5 few TRBD2 TRBV9
TGTGCCAGCAGCTTTCTGTCAGGAGGTCCTGATTCACCCCTCCACTTT CASSFLSGGPDSPLHF TRBJ1-6 few - TRBV7-9
TGTGCCAGCAGCTTTAGCGGAAGGAAGAAAGCTTTCTTT CASSFSGRKKAFF TRBJ1-1 - - TRBV7-2
TGCAGCGTCCAAGGGAGCGCATACAATGAGCAGTTCTTC CSVQGSAYNEQFF TRBJ2-1 many - TRBV29-1
TGTGCCAGCAGCTTAGCTGGGGACGCTGAAGCTTTCTTT CASSLAGDAEAFF TRBJ1-1 many - TRBV7-3
TGCAGTGGTCAGACTAGCCTGAACACCGGGGAGCTGTTTTTT CSGQTSLNTGELFF TRBJ2-2 - TRBD2 TRBV20-1
TGTGCCAGCAGTTACACCGGTCCCGGGAGGGCACCCCTCCACTTT CASSYTGPGRAPLHF TRBJ1-6 few - TRBV6-5
TGTGCCTCGTTGGGGGGCAGTGTCGCGACAGCTTTCTTT CASLGGSVATAFF TRBJ1-1 many - TRBV10-3
TGTGCCAGCAGCTTAAGACTAGCGGGGGGGCCCACTAATGAGCAGTTCTTC CASSLRLAGGPTNEQFF TRBJ2-1 many TRBD2 TRBV7-3
TGCAGTGCTGGCCTAGCGGGGGGGGTGAATGAGCAGTTCTTC CSAGLAGGVNEQFF TRBJ2-1 few TRBD2 TRBV20-1
TGCGCCAGCAGCCATGCAAGGGTTTATGGAAACACCATATATTTT CASSHARVYGNTIYF TRBJ1-3 - - TRBV4-1
TGTGCCAGCAGTTACTCGAAAAGGACGTCTGAGACCCAGTACTTC CASSYSKRTSETQYF TRBJ2-5 few - TRBV6-2/TRBV6-3
TGCGCCAGCAGCTTGGGAGGGGAGGGGACCCAGTACTTC CASSLGGEGTQYF TRBJ2-5 few TRBD2 TRBV5-1
TGTGCCAGCAGTTTAAGGCAGGGGGTGGTGAACACTGAAGCTTTCTTT CASSLRQGVVNTEAFF TRBJ1-1 many TRBD1 TRBV12-3/TRBV12-4
TGCGCCAGCAGCCGATTAGCGGGGGGGAAATACACCGGGGAGCTGTTTTTT CASSRLAGGKYTGELFF TRBJ2-2 few TRBD2 TRBV4-1
TGTGCCAGCTCGGGACAGGGGAAGGATCAGCCCCAGCATTTT CASSGQGKDQPQHF TRBJ1-5 few TRBD1 TRBV18
TGTGCCAGCAGTCGAAACGTCCCCGAAGCTTTCTTT CASSRNVPEAFF TRBJ1-1 few - TRBV12-3/TRBV12-4
TGCAGTGCCAAGAGGTCGGGCAATTACCTCTCTGGGGCCAACGTCCTGACTTTC CSAKRSGNYLSGANVLTF TRBJ2-6 many - TRBV20-1
TGTGCCAGCAGTTACTTGGGACAGAGACATGGCTACACCTTC CASSYLGQRHGYTF TRBJ1-2 few TRBD1 TRBV6-5
TGTGCCAGCAGAACCGGGTTCTCTGGAAACACCATATATTTT CASRTGFSGNTIYF TRBJ1-3 few - TRBV7-9
TGCAGTGCTATGGGGGCGGCGGGGGACGAGACCCAGTACTTC CSAMGAAGDETQYF TRBJ2-5 - - TRBV20-1
TGTGCCAGCAGTCGGGGAAACGGCTATGGCTACACCTTC CASSRGNGYGYTF TRBJ1-2 few - TRBV2
TGCAGTGCTAAAAGGGGATCTGAAGCTTTCTTT CSAKRGSEAFF TRBJ1-1 few - TRBV20-1
TGTGCCATCAGGACCGGGACACTCAACACCGGGGAGCTGTTTTTT CAIRTGTLNTGELFF TRBJ2-2 - - TRBV10-3
TGTGCCAGCAGGTCACAGGGTTCGGCCCTCCACTTT CASRSQGSALHF TRBJ1-6 - - TRBV12-3/TRBV12-4
TGTGCCAGCAGCAAGGACAGGGAAAGAGTCATGAACACTGAAGCTTTCTTT CASSKDRERVMNTEAFF TRBJ1-1 - TRBD1 TRBV5-5
TGTGCCAGCAGCGTCGACAGGGGGTCTGAAGCTCTCTTT CASSVDRGSEALF TRBJ1-1 - TRBD1 TRBV7-3
TGTGCCAGCACCGACTACGTCGAGCAGTTCTTC CASTDYVEQFF TRBJ2-1 many - TRBV2
TGTGCCAGCAGCGACGCGGACAGGGCGGGGATGGATGAGCAGTTCTTC CASSDADRAGMDEQFF TRBJ2-1 few TRBD1 TRBV11-2
TGTGCCAGCAGTGAATCAGTCGGGACAGGGCTGGATGGTCAGCCCCAGCATTTT CASSESVGTGLDGQPQHF TRBJ1-5 few TRBD1 TRBV25-1
TGCAGTGCTGATCCGGGACAGGGTTCCGGGGAGCTGTTTTTT CSADPGQGSGELFF TRBJ2-2 - TRBD1 TRBV20-1
TGTGCCAGCAGTGAAGAACCAGGGGCTCAGCCCCAGCATTTT CASSEEPGAQPQHF TRBJ1-5 few - TRBV2
TGTGCCAGCAGCCCCTCAATATCAGACACTGAAGCTTTCTTT CASSPSISDTEAFF TRBJ1-1 - - TRBV3-1
TGTGCCAGCAGGTTGGATCCTAATGGCATTCATTACTTC CASRLDPNGIHYF TRBJ2-4 - - TRBV5-4